The 6 T cell receptor beta chains below all came from one sample that was sequenced in a study of patients and donors after allogeneic stem cell transplantation. One entry per CDR3 protein results from TCRdb running MiXCR on the RT-PCR reads. The table has about 160,000 distinct CDR3 sequences, approximately 35% seen once; the top ten hold 50%. Sequencing used blood, either unsorted or a sorted T cell fraction (not recorded which). The receptors derive from a human donor who was either an allogeneic HSCT recipient or a stem cell or donor lymphocyte infusion donor (not recorded which). It is not recorded whose cells these are; they may come from a transplant donor.

The rearrangement joins TRBV6-2 or TRBV6-3 to TRBJ2-2, with D unresolved. This CDR3 has 15 residues. V lost 0 bases and J lost 1, with 6 bases in between. Germline values: CDR1 MNHEY, CDR2 SVGEGT. CDR3 amino acids: CASSYSKVNTGELFF. The CDR3 coding sequence is TGTGCCAGCAGTTACTCGAAAGTGAACACCGGGGAGCTGTTTTTT.

This clonotype has only a few counts. The rearrangement joins TRBV12-3 or TRBV12-4 to TRBJ1-1; D unresolved. Deletions cut 3 bases from V and 7 bases from J, with 9 bases between. There are 12 residues in the CDR3. The CDR3 spells CASSFDTNEAFF. CDR3 sequence (DNA): TGTGCCAGCAGTTTCGACACTAATGAAGCTTTCTTT.

The gene calls are TRBV29-1 and TRBJ2-3; a weak D match, TRBD2 (6 bases). This CDR3 region has 12 residues. The V gene lost 5 bases and the J gene lost 4 bases, with 10 bases spanning the gap. CDR1 and CDR2 (germline): SQVTM, ANQGSEA. CDR3 loop: CSVRTGADTQYF. As DNA, the CDR3 is TGCAGCGTTCGGACGGGGGCAGATACGCAGTATTTT.

In this sample, this clonotype turned up a few times. The V and J genes are TRBV27 and TRBJ1-2; possibly TRBD1 for D (5 bases). Deletions cut 6 bases from V and 4 bases from J, with 15 bases between. CDR1 is MNHEY, CDR2 SMNVEV, per germline (reference sequence). The CDR3 is 14 residues long. In DNA form, the CDR3 reads TGTGCCAGCAGACCAGGAGGGGCCCTCTATGGCTACACCTTC. This codes for CASRPGGALYGYTF.

This clonotype was observed a handful of times. This chain joins TRBV4-3 and TRBJ1-6, with a weak D call TRBD1 (6 bases). V lost 0 bases to trimming and J lost 0 bases, with 9 bases between them. The CDR3 extends over 17 amino acids. Germline CDR1 and CDR2: LGHNA and YSLEER. The CDR3: CASSQEGGSSYNSPLHF. CDR3 nucleotides: TGCGCCAGCAGCCAAGAAGGGGGGAGCTCCTATAATTCACCCCTCCACTTT.

This chain joins TRBV27 and TRBJ2-7, with a possible D match to TRBD1 (5 bases). The CDR3 contains 13 residues. Germline assignment: CDR1 MNHEY and CDR2 SMNVEV (reference sequence). Trimming took 3 bases from V and 6 from J, leaving 12 bases between them. The CDR3 DNA is TGTGCCAGCAGTTTGTCTGGGGCATCCGAGCAGTACTTC. It translates to CASSLSGASEQYF.